The 18 T cell receptor beta chains listed next were all sequenced from one sample in a study of blood T cell repertoires in COVID-19. Assay: immunoSEQ multiplex PCR; the TCRdb copy retains only in-frame clones and omits some. The table lists about 320,000 clones, 85% to 95% of them singletons. Specimen: PBMCs or T cells enriched from blood (not recorded which). Source of these receptors: a woman between 25 and 40 years old who had been exposed to COVID-19.

CDR3 sequence reads: CAWSRGGAQTQYF. For the CDR3, the DNA is TGTGCCTGGAGTCGGGGGGGCGCGCAGACCCAGTACTTC. The chain employs TRBV30 and TRBJ2-5; 8 nucleotides agree with TRBD2. After removal of 2 bases from V and 6 bases from J, the junction contained 5 bases not matched to a gene. Germline CDR1 and CDR2: GTSNPN and SVGIG (reference sequence). This CDR3 has 13 residues.

This chain connects TRBV11-1 to TRBJ1-2; the D gene is possibly TRBD1 (6 bases). CDR1 SGHAT and CDR2 FQDESV come from the germline V gene (reference sequence). Trimming took off 5 bases at V and 3 bases at J, with 10 bases between the two ends. There are 13 residues in the CDR3. Here the CDR3 DNA reads TGTGCCAGCAGCGTGACAGGTGACTATGGCTACACCTTC. Translation gives CASSVTGDYGYTF.

The V and J genes are TRBV6-6 and TRBJ1-3, with 7 bases fitting TRBD1. Germline loops: CDR1 MNHNY, CDR2 SVGAGI (reference sequence). Trimming took 10 bases from V and 3 from J; bases not matched to a gene: 9. The CDR3 has 14 amino acids. CDR3 sequence (DNA): TGTGCCACGTCAACAGGGGTCAATGGAAACACCATATATTTT. The encoded protein is CATSTGVNGNTIYF.

V gene TRBV5-1 combines with J gene TRBJ2-7, with TRBD1 identical over 11 bases. V dropped 1 base and J dropped 6; count of bases not matched to a gene: 6. CDR1 is SGHRS and CDR2 is YFSETQ in the germline V gene. The CDR3 runs to 15 residues. CDR3 sequence: CASSLTSGTGGEQYF. The CDR3 bases are TGCGCCAGCAGCTTGACCTCCGGGACAGGGGGCGAGCAGTACTTC.

The chain uses TRBV5-1 and TRBJ1-5; D possibly corresponds to TRBD1 (6 bases). The CDR3 covers 16 residues. In germline, CDR1 is SGHRS, CDR2 YFSETQ. V lost 4 bases to trimming and J lost 3 bases, with 17 bases between them. The CDR3 protein is CASSPLPGQHNQPQHF. CDR3 nucleotide sequence: TGCGCCAGCAGCCCATTACCGGGACAACACAATCAGCCCCAGCATTTT.

This rearrangement joins TRBV5-1 to TRBJ2-1; maybe TRBD1 (5 bases). Germline V gene lookup returns CDR1 SGHRS and CDR2 YFSETQ. The V end lost 0 bases, the J end lost 2 bases, and 9 bases lay between the germline ends. The CDR3 is made up of 15 amino acids. This CDR3 reads CASSLGQIPYNEQFF. As DNA, the CDR3 is TGCGCCAGCAGCTTGGGACAGATTCCCTACAATGAGCAGTTCTTC.

This chain uses TRBV10-3 with TRBJ2-5; 9 bases align to TRBD1. The junction had 8 bases not matched to a gene; V was cut back by 4 bases and J by 5 bases. The germline V gene encodes CDR1 ENHRY and CDR2 SYGVKD. CDR3 size: 15 residues. The CDR3 protein is CAISASGQGSETQYF. The CDR3 nucleotides read TGTGCCATCAGTGCCTCCGGACAGGGGTCTGAGACCCAGTACTTC.

V and J are TRBV12-3 or TRBV12-4 and TRBJ1-6, with D perhaps TRBD1 (5 bases). V gave up 6 bases and J gave up 6 bases, with 9 bases separating them. The CDR3 is 13 residues long. CDR3 in amino acids: CASRRGFNSPLHF. The CDR3 DNA sequence: TGTGCCAGCAGAAGGGGTTTTAATTCACCCCTCCACTTT.

V and J are TRBV5-1 and TRBJ2-2; 11 bases match TRBD2. The CDR3 spans 19 residues. The V segment lost 4 bases and the J segment 4 bases; nucleotides outside the gene matches: 15. Germline CDR1 reads SGHRS; CDR2 reads YFSETQ. This CDR3 reads CASSQVTSGGNVGTGELFF. The CDR3 DNA follows: TGCGCCAGCAGCCAAGTTACTAGCGGGGGAAACGTCGGCACCGGGGAGCTGTTTTTT. Full variable domain (outside the CDR3, taken from reference TRBV5-1 and TRBJ2-2): KAGVTQTPRYLIKTRGQQVTLSCSPISGHRSVSWYQQTPGQGLQFLFEYFSETQRNKGNFPGRFSGRQFSNSRSEMNVSTLELGDSALYLCASSQVTSGGNVGTGELFFGEGSRLTVL.

This clone was recorded once. For the CDR3, the DNA is TGCGCCAGCAGCCAACCGGTGGGACAGGTCTATGGCTACACCTTC. Amino acid sequence: CASSQPVGQVYGYTF. The V and J genes are TRBV5-1 and TRBJ1-2, with 8 bases identical to TRBD1. The CDR3 runs to 15 residues. V lost 4 bases to trimming and J lost 4 bases; unmatched junction nucleotides: 9. CDR1 and CDR2 (germline): SGHRS, YFSETQ.

The chain is built from TRBV24-1 and TRBJ2-1; D is possibly TRBD2 (5 bases). The CDR3 runs 14 residues. The germline gives CDR1 KGHDR, CDR2 SFDVKD. Trimming pared 4 bases from V and 7 bases from J, leaving 13 bases between. CDR3 sequence (DNA): TGTGCCACCAGTGACAGGACTGCGCGGAATGAGCAGTTCTTC. Protein: CATSDRTARNEQFF.

This sequence joins TRBV5-1 and TRBJ2-1; D is unclear. The CDR3 is 14 amino acids. The germline V gene has CDR1 SGHRS and CDR2 YFSETQ. V shed 0 bases and J shed 5 bases, with 9 bases lying between them. CDR3 loop: CASSLASINNEQFF. DNA for the CDR3: TGCGCCAGCAGCTTGGCGTCTATAAACAATGAGCAGTTCTTC. Looking up the rest from reference TRBV5-1 and TRBJ2-1 gives the full variable domain: KAGVTQTPRYLIKTRGQQVTLSCSPISGHRSVSWYQQTPGQGLQFLFEYFSETQRNKGNFPGRFSGRQFSNSRSEMNVSTLELGDSALYLCASSLASINNEQFFGPGTRLTVL.

The chain carries TRBV24-1 and TRBJ2-6; D unresolved. CDR1 and CDR2 (germline): KGHDR, SFDVKD. The CDR3 is 13 residues long. V was pared by 9 bases and J by 0 bases, with 5 bases between. CDR3 residues: CATGRSGANVLTF. The CDR3 nucleotides are TGTGCCACCGGGCGCTCTGGGGCCAACGTCCTGACTTTC.

The CDR3: CASSWGVSYTEAFF. In DNA form, the CDR3 reads TGCGCCAGCAGCTGGGGGGTGTCCTACACTGAAGCTTTCTTT. J is TRBJ1-1 and V is TRBV5-1, with a tentative D call TRBD1 (5 bases). The ends were cut back, 3 bases at V and 3 bases at J, with 12 bases in the middle. Germline values: CDR1 SGHRS, CDR2 YFSETQ. The CDR3 covers 14 residues.

The chain couples TRBV4-1 to TRBJ2-3, with D possibly being TRBD2 (7 bases). The CDR3 runs 14 residues. The germline CDR1 and CDR2 sequences are MGHRA and YSYEKL. Trimming removed 4 bases from V and 5 bases from J, with 13 bases in between. The CDR3 DNA is TGCGCCAGCAGCCGTGAAAGGGGGGGAGATACGCAGTATTTT. Translated: CASSRERGGDTQYF.

This clone was recorded a few times. The gene calls are TRBV5-1 and TRBJ2-5; TRBD1 is a possible D gene (7 bases). The germline V and J ends were trimmed by 4 bases and 2 bases, with 15 bases remaining between them. CDR3 length equals 15 residues. Looked up from germline, CDR1 is SGHRS and CDR2 is YFSETQ. CDR3 in DNA: TGCGCCAGCAGCCCTCAGGGGGGATGGCAAGAGACCCAGTACTTC. The encoded protein is CASSPQGGWQETQYF.

This chain joins TRBV5-4 and TRBJ2-2; 12 bases are a match to TRBD2. Germline V CDR1 and CDR2: SGHNT, YYREEE (reference sequence). The CDR3 sequence is 16 residues long. Losses at the gene ends were 1 base for V and 4 bases for J; bases not matched to a gene: 2. CDR3 sequence (DNA): TGTGCCAGCAGCTTGTTACTAGCGGGGGGCACCGGGGAGCTGTTTTTT. This sequence encodes CASSLLLAGGTGELFF.

This sequence joins TRBV7-6 and TRBJ1-6, with a possible D match to TRBD1 (5 bases). The germline V gene encodes CDR1 SGHVS and CDR2 FNYEAQ. The CDR3 length is 16 residues. Trimming removed 6 bases at V and 0 bases at J, with 12 bases between. The CDR3 nucleotides read TGTGCCAGCAGGCGGGGGGATTCCTCCTATAATTCACCCCTCCACTTT. Amino acid sequence: CASRRGDSSYNSPLHF.